A single sample is the source of the 8 T cell receptor beta chains below, sequenced in a study of regulatory T cells in long-lasting Graves disease. As for time point: newly diagnosed GD, antithyroid drugs for less than 3 months. RNA extracted from PBMCs served as the sequencing template. Arm-PCR of CDR3 regions and iRepertoire HTBI primers were used to build TCR beta libraries. Each CDR3 protein is one row after TCRdb ran MiXCR on the multiplex PCR reads. The sample yields over 450,000 distinct CDR3 sequences, approximately 12% seen once. In addition, the sample was reused for a study of T cells in Graves' hyperthyroidism and ophthalmopathy.

Sequences were derived from peripheral blood mononuclear cells (PBMCs), sampled at new diagnosis, from a patient treated with antithyroid drugs. The receptors originated from a woman aged 25 to 39 with Graves disease.

This clonotype occurred many times. J is TRBJ2-5 and V is TRBV9; TRBD1 matches 11 bases. The CDR3 is 16 amino acids. Germline V gives CDR1 SGDLS, CDR2 YYNGEE. The ends lost 3 bases at V and 1 base at J; junction bases unmatched: 5. The CDR3 protein is CASSASGTGGQETQYF. The CDR3 DNA sequence: TGTGCCAGCAGCGCTTCCGGGACAGGGGGCCAAGAGACCCAGTACTTC.

The DNA for the CDR3 is TGTGCCAGCTCACCGATCGACTCCTCAGATACGCAGTATTTT. Translating it yields CASSPIDSSDTQYF. This chain uses TRBV18 with TRBJ2-3; no clear D gene. Germline loops: CDR1 KGHSH, CDR2 LQKENI. The CDR3 has 14 amino acids. Trimming took off 3 bases at V and 4 bases at J, with 11 bases between the two ends.

This clonotype came up many times. This chain uses TRBV13 with TRBJ2-2; D uncertain. The CDR3 runs 12 residues. Germline V CDR1 and CDR2: PRHDT, FYEKMQ (reference sequence). V dropped 5 bases and J dropped 4 bases, with 5 bases sitting between them. In nucleotides, the CDR3 is TGTGCCAGCAGCCACTTCACCGGGGAGCTGTTTTTT. Its protein is CASSHFTGELFF.

There are many counts of this clonotype. V is TRBV27 and J is TRBJ1-1; D is undetermined. Germline CDR1 reads MNHEY; CDR2 reads SMNVEV (reference sequence). This CDR3 comprises 14 residues. The V and J ends lost 0 bases and 7 bases respectively, with 12 bases between them. CDR3 in DNA: TGTGCCAGCAGTTTATCCGGGCCTTTGAGTGAAGCTTTCTTT. Translating it yields CASSLSGPLSEAFF.

This clonotype was recorded at least ten times. The V call is TRBV29-1, the J call TRBJ1-4; TRBD1 agrees at 7 bases. Looked up from germline, CDR1 is SQVTM and CDR2 is ANQGSEA. The length of the CDR3 is 13 residues. After removal of 7 bases from V and 5 bases from J, the junction contained 7 bases not matched to a gene. This CDR3 reads CSGSGTENEKLFF. The DNA for the CDR3 is TGCAGCGGCTCCGGGACAGAAAATGAAAAACTGTTTTTT.

J is TRBJ2-1 and V is TRBV9; 7 bases match TRBD2. Unmatched junction bases numbered 7, after V lost 3 bases and J lost 7 bases. Germline loops: CDR1 SGDLS, CDR2 YYNGEE. The CDR3 is 14 amino acids. CDR3 region: CASSGGTMGNEQFF. The CDR3 DNA sequence: TGTGCCAGCAGCGGAGGGACTATGGGGAATGAGCAGTTCTTC.

This clonotype was detected only a few times. CDR3 nucleotides: TGTGCCAGCAGTTCCGGGACAGCGGTGGTGGATGGCTACACCTTC. Translated, it gives CASSSGTAVVDGYTF. V and J are TRBV6-2 or TRBV6-3 and TRBJ1-2; TRBD1 matches at 7 bases. Looked up from germline, CDR1 is MNHEY and CDR2 is SVGEGT. The trim removed 4 bases at V and 6 bases at J, leaving 11 bases unmatched. CDR3 length: 15 residues.

There are many counts of this clonotype. The rearrangement uses TRBV20-1 and TRBJ1-1; D call uncertain. The CDR3 covers 12 residues. Germline values: CDR1 DFQATT, CDR2 SNEGSKA (reference sequence). V lost 5 bases and J 0 bases, leaving 7 bases between the germline ends. DNA of the CDR3: TGCAGTGCTCCTCGCCTGAACACTGAAGCTTTCTTT. Translating gives CSAPRLNTEAFF.